This T cell receptor (beta chain) was sequenced during a study of T cells expressing NK-cell markers. Findings and caveats of the study: Leadership of the CD3+CD56-NKG2C+ fraction also belonged to these clonotypes in several donors.

Template switching by 5'RACE with UMIs generated the TCR beta cDNA. TCRdb reprocessed the 5' RACE reads and keeps a single row for each CDR3 protein, giving no DNA. The sample has 3,000 to 4,000 distinct CDR3 sequences. About this clonotype: No antigen is known for it.

The CDR3 is 15 amino acids. Germline V gene lookup returns CDR1 MDHEN and CDR2 SYDVKM. The sequence was collected from a man aged 18 to 69 in good health. This rearrangement joins TRBV28 to TRBJ2-2; the D gene TCRdb calls, TRBD1, cannot be checked with no DNA. Material for sequencing was blood T cells: a sorted CD56 or NKG2C T cell subset, CD4+ or CD8+ T cells, or bulk PBMC T cells (not recorded which). The CDR3: CASSRDRANTGELFF.